This T cell receptor (beta chain) was sequenced in a study of T-cell memory formation after mild COVID-19 (dated by TCRdb to the early 2020s). As for the study more broadly: Most TCR sequence clusters were specific to one of the two donors. In a couple of donors, T-cell clones that expanded and contracted after mild COVID-19 were tracked by sequencing TCRalpha and TCRbeta repertoires over time. The cohort was made up of two young adult volunteers, one female and one male, who were previously healthy.

CDR1 is given as SGHRS and CDR2 as YFSETQ, both from the germline V gene. Germline trimming: 7 bases from V, 5 bases from J; junction bases outside gene matches: 9. The CDR3 contains 14 residues, cysteine and phenylalanine counted. Only CDR3 DNA remains: 42 bases, in frame from the first base. PBMCs were isolated by Ficoll-Paque density gradient centrifugation. These reads were obtained on an Illumina NovaSeq 6000. TCRalpha and TCRbeta cDNA libraries were constructed by 5'RACE with constant-segment primers, with sample barcodes and unique molecular identifiers being introduced. RNA was extracted from every sample with Trizol reagent. Amplification of the libraries took two PCR steps, and the second step added a second sample barcode plus Illumina TruSeq adapters. Sequencing of libraries was performed on an Illumina NovaSeq with 2 x 150 bp paired-end reads. Concerning the study's data processing: Reads were demultiplexed and collapsed into UMI-guided consensus sequences with migec v1.2.7. Using mixcr v2.1.11, UMI consensuses were aligned to TRA and TRB V and J templates and then assembled into clonotypes. A clonotype was counted as expanded or contracted only if both edgeR and NoisET called the change significant, with noise models trained on biological replicates. For edgeR calls, a false discovery rate-adjusted p below 0.01 and a log2 fold-change threshold of 1 were applied. As an exploratory analysis of dynamics, PCA with hierarchical clustering was applied to max-normalized trajectories of the 1000 most abundant clonotypes. Each responding clone was given a CD4 or CD8 phenotype based on the CD4+ and CD8+ repertoires, which had been sequenced separately. TCRdb reworked the public reads: Q25 trimming with fastp, MiXCR clone assembly, productive beta chains retained. Rows with one shared CDR3 protein collapse into an entry with the most common genes and DNA. TCRdb, not the authors, supplied the V and J calls. The sample table holds roughly 400,000 distinct CDR3 sequences, of which 15% to 20% were seen once. In total, the top ten clones hold 20% to 25% of the sample.

On the study overall, not on this receptor specifically: The detection of some responding clones in pre-infection memory suggests that pre-existing cross-reactive memory T cells joined the SARS-CoV-2 response. Only a couple of mild cases were covered in the study, and larger cohorts including severe cases with pre-infection samples were considered necessary. SARS-CoV-2 specificity was not confirmed for the second-wave clones peaking on day 37. From day 15 to 85, contracting clones showed balanced CD4/CD8 phenotypes, whereas a second wave of clones that expanded from day 15 to 37 leaned towards CD4+. Contracting CD4+ clones were located mainly in the CM and EM memory subsets, whereas CD8+ clones were found to be enriched in EMRA.

This clonotype appeared a few times. Its antigen is not yet known. It has no much larger one-base neighbor in the sample; base qualities were not kept. Sequencing was performed on PBMCs or a T cell subset sorted from them (not recorded which). The sequence derives from a man younger than 35 who had mild COVID-19 (a few samples of this study predate the infection). The sample titles of this study are shuffled in the database, so cell type and time point are left out; the donor was told from shared clones. The V and J segments used are TRBV5-1 and TRBJ2-5; TRBD2 aligns with 9 central bases. The sequenced DNA is TGCGCCAGCGGCGGACTAGCGAGTACCGAGACCCAGTACTTC. Translated, it reads CASGGLASTETQYF.